This TCR beta chain was captured in a study of PD-1 blockade in classical Hodgkin lymphoma. Patients all relapsed after autologous stem cell transplantation, and there was variation in brentuximab vedotin exposure. Best responses included complete response and partial response; otherwise, the best response was progressive disease. CDR3 length: 15 amino acids. The V and J ends lost 5 bases and 1 base respectively, with 14 bases between them. The germline V gene encodes CDR1 SEHNR and CDR2 FQNEAQ (reference sequence). Data came from immunoSEQ multiplex PCR; TCRdb stores just in-frame clones and leaves some out. The sample contains about 17,000 clones, 82% of which appear only once.

This chain joins TRBV7-9 and TRBJ1-1; D is undetermined. This specimen consisted of peripheral blood mononuclear cells (PBMCs), obtained before the second cycle of nivolumab. The TCR sequence derives from a human donor with classical Hodgkin lymphoma. The CDR3 DNA reads as TGTGCCAGCAGCCTTGATCCCCCGGGGAACACTGAAGCTTTCTTT. Its protein product is CASSLDPPGNTEAFF.